A single sample gave rise to the 30 T cell receptor beta chains below, sequenced in a study of cytomegalovirus exposure and HLA in healthy donors (dated by TCRdb to about 2017). To prepare the library, the immunoSEQ multiplex PCR assay was applied. TCRdb holds this immuneACCESS table with in-frame rearrangements only. Some clones are missing; in checked studies, unresolved V genes explain under half, and the rest has no known cause. For this sample the table gives 200,000 to 300,000 clones, of which over 75% were detected only once. About 11% of the sample belongs to the ten largest clones. Sequencing was done on a sample of PBMCs. These receptors all stem from a young man in good health and CMV-seropositive.

The chain combines TRBV4-2 with TRBJ1-1; TRBD1 matches at 7 bases. Germline lookup yields CDR1 LGHNA and CDR2 YNFKEQ. V shed 0 bases, J shed 7 bases, and the junction held 5 bases outside the gene matches. The CDR3 extends over 14 amino acids. As DNA, the CDR3 is TGTGCCAGCAGCCAAGAGAGGGGGCATGGTGAAGCTTTCTTT. As protein: CASSQERGHGEAFF.

The J gene is TRBJ1-1, the V gene TRBV19; no clear D. Trimming pared 3 bases from V and 2 bases from J, leaving 10 bases between. Germline lookup yields CDR1 LNHDA and CDR2 SQIVND (reference sequence). The CDR3 is 14 residues long. CDR3 in amino acids: CASSIRTDNTEAFF. The CDR3 bases are TGTGCCAGTAGTATTCGGACGGATAACACTGAAGCTTTCTTT.

V and J are TRBV29-1 and TRBJ1-1, with D hard to call. CDR3 length equals 13 residues. V gave up 2 bases and J gave up 1 base, with 8 bases separating them. Germline assignment: CDR1 SQVTM and CDR2 ANQGSEA. Here the CDR3 reads CSVEMVRNTEAFF. The CDR3 DNA follows: TGCAGCGTTGAAATGGTCCGGAACACTGAAGCTTTCTTT.

V is TRBV6-5 and J is TRBJ1-2, with 9 nucleotides matching TRBD1. The trim removed 0 bases at V and 8 bases at J, leaving 7 bases unmatched. The CDR3 is made up of 15 amino acids. Germline assignment: CDR1 MNHEY and CDR2 SVGAGI. CDR3 in amino acids: CASSYSTGGAGGYTF. The CDR3 coding sequence is TGTGCCAGCAGTTACTCTACAGGGGGCGCCGGGGGCTACACCTTC.

V usage is TRBV5-4 and J usage is TRBJ2-2, with D uncertain. The CDR3 consists of 12 residues. The ends were cut back, 2 bases at V and 7 bases at J, with 6 bases in the middle. CDR1 and CDR2 (germline): SGHNT, YYREEE (reference sequence). The CDR3 DNA reads TGTGCCAGCAGCTTAGTGGGCGGGGAGCTGTTTTTT. Translated, it gives CASSLVGGELFF.

V usage is TRBV29-1 and J usage is TRBJ2-5; D may be TRBD1 (7 bases). The V end lost 0 bases, the J end lost 2 bases, and 16 bases lay between the germline ends. CDR3 length: 16 amino acids. Looked up from germline, CDR1 is SQVTM and CDR2 is ANQGSEA. CDR3 sequence reads: CSVEDPTGEEQETQYF. CDR3 nucleotides: TGCAGCGTTGAAGATCCTACAGGGGAGGAACAAGAGACCCAGTACTTC.

Concerning this clone itself: The same CDR3 is also encoded by other DNA sequences in this sample. This chain links TRBV5-1 with TRBJ2-3, with D maybe TRBD1 (5 bases). This CDR3 contains 15 residues. The ends were cut back, 0 bases at V and 1 base at J, with 9 bases in the middle. The V gene's germline CDR1 is SGHRS and CDR2 YFSETQ. In DNA form, the CDR3 reads TGCGCCAGCAGCTTGGGGGGCGGCGGCACAGATACGCAGTATTTT. This translates into CASSLGGGGTDTQYF.

The rearrangement joins TRBV19 to TRBJ2-1, with D maybe TRBD2 (7 bases). This CDR3 has 17 amino acids. Trimming removed 3 bases from V and 7 bases from J, with 22 bases in between. Germline V gene sequence: CDR1 LNHDA, CDR2 SQIVND (reference sequence). CDR3 DNA: TGTGCCAGTAGTATCGGACTAGGAGTAATAGGGGGTAATGAGCAGTTCTTC. It codes for CASSIGLGVIGGNEQFF.

The rearrangement joins TRBV6-5 to TRBJ2-7; D tentatively fits TRBD1 or TRBD2 (5 bases each). Trimming left V 6 bases short and J 5 bases short, with 14 bases between. CDR3 length equals 13 residues. Per germline, CDR1 MNHEY and CDR2 SVGAGI. CDR3 DNA: TGTGCCAGCAGACGGGACGGTGCCGACGAGCAGTACTTC. It encodes CASRRDGADEQYF.

CDR3 in amino acids: CASSLVDSVGYEQYF. The CDR3 DNA follows: TGCGCCAGCAGCTTGGTAGACTCCGTGGGCTACGAGCAGTACTTC. This chain connects TRBV5-1 to TRBJ2-7; the D is unclear. Germline V lookup: CDR1 SGHRS, CDR2 YFSETQ. The CDR3 totals 15 residues. Trimming left V 0 bases short and J 3 bases short, with 13 bases between.

The rearrangement links TRBV11-2 to TRBJ2-1; 10 positions agree with TRBD2. Germline CDR1 and CDR2: SGHAT and FQNNGV. J gave up 3 bases and V 3 bases, and 2 bases lay outside the gene matches. This CDR3 is 15 amino acids long. CDR3 loop: CASSLLAGVYNEQFF. The CDR3, as DNA: TGTGCCAGCAGCTTGCTAGCGGGAGTCTACAATGAGCAGTTCTTC.

The chain links TRBV15 to TRBJ2-1; 9 nucleotides match TRBD2. Trimming cost V 4 bases and J 8 bases; bases outside gene matches: 9. In germline, CDR1 is LNHNV, CDR2 YYDKDF (reference sequence). This CDR3 has 15 residues. In nucleotides, the CDR3 is TGTGCCACCAGCACTAGCGGGACCCTATCCTATGAGCAGTTCTTC. It is translated as CATSTSGTLSYEQFF. Full variable domain (outside the CDR3, taken from reference TRBV15 and TRBJ2-1): DAMVIQNPRYQVTQFGKPVTLSCSQTLNHNVMYWYQQKSSQAPKLLFHYYDKDFNNEADTPDNFQSRRPNTSFCFLDIRSPGLGDTAMYLCATSTSGTLSYEQFFGPGTRLTVL.

This clone was seen a few times. The chain combines TRBV12-5 with TRBJ2-7, with D unresolved. V was shortened by 7 bases and J by 3 bases, with 10 bases between the two germline ends. Looked up from germline, CDR1 is LGHNT and CDR2 is FRNRAP. There are 12 residues in the CDR3. CDR3 in amino acids: CASALVFYEQYF. In DNA form, the CDR3 reads TGTGCTAGTGCTCTCGTGTTCTACGAGCAGTACTTC.

A single count supports this clone. V is TRBV4-1 and J is TRBJ1-5; D uncertain. Between the trimmed V and J ends, which lost 2 bases and 1 base, there was a span of 15 bases. Germline loops: CDR1 MGHRA, CDR2 YSYEKL. The CDR3 sequence is 17 residues long. The CDR3 DNA reads TGCGCCAGCAGCCAATTCGGACTGGTTGTCAGCAATCAGCCCCAGCATTTT. This sequence encodes CASSQFGLVVSNQPQHF.

Comment on this clone: At one of its ends the junction is not consistent with the germline gene, which may arise from a read error. J is TRBJ2-1 and V is TRBV6-1; D gene unclear. The germline gives CDR1 MNHNS, CDR2 SASEGT. This CDR3 spans 17 amino acids. CDR3: CASSERTSPSSCNEQFF. CDR3 nucleotides: TGTGCCAGCAGTGAACGGACCTCCCCGAGCTCCTGCAATGAGCAGTTCTTC.

This clone has a single count. The chain has TRBV7-6 and TRBJ2-1, with D maybe TRBD1 (5 bases). Trimming removed 1 base at V and 1 base at J, with 8 bases between. Per germline, CDR1 SGHVS and CDR2 FNYEAQ. The CDR3 covers 15 residues. CDR3 loop: CASSLGPGSYNEQFF. As DNA, the CDR3 is TGTGCCAGCAGCTTAGGTCCAGGGTCCTACAATGAGCAGTTCTTC.

The sample holds a few counts of this clone. The chain couples TRBV6-6 to TRBJ1-3; no clear D. The CDR3 is 15 residues long. In germline, CDR1 is MNHNY, CDR2 SVGAGI (reference sequence). V lost 0 bases and J lost 0, with 6 bases in between. The CDR3 loop is CASSYSEYSGNTIYF. CDR3 nucleotide sequence: TGTGCCAGCAGTTACTCCGAATACTCTGGAAACACCATATATTTT.

This clone was counted between two and nine times. The chain links TRBV21-1 to TRBJ1-2. TRBV21-1 is a pseudogene. The CDR3 runs 11 residues. The CDR3 sequence: CASRDSGGYTF. The CDR3 DNA reads TGTGCCAGCAGAGACTCGGGGGGCTACACCTTC.

The chain employs TRBV4-1 and TRBJ1-5; D not resolved. The CDR3 has 16 amino acids. Germline CDR1 MGHRA, CDR2 YSYEKL. The V end lost 0 bases, the J end lost 0 bases, and 9 bases lay between the germline ends. CDR3 loop: CASSQDAGYSNQPQHF. The CDR3 DNA reads TGCGCCAGCAGCCAAGACGCCGGCTATAGCAATCAGCCCCAGCATTTT.

CDR3 coding DNA: TGTGCCAGCAGCGTAGGAGCGGGAGTAGGCAATGAGCAGTTCTTC. It codes for CASSVGAGVGNEQFF. The gene calls are TRBV9 and TRBJ2-1; 8 bases fit TRBD2. Germline loops: CDR1 SGDLS, CDR2 YYNGEE. This CDR3 is built from 15 residues. The V segment lost 0 bases and the J segment 6 bases; nucleotides outside the gene matches: 5.

V gene TRBV9 combines with J gene TRBJ2-7, with D unclear. Trimming pared 0 bases from V and 4 bases from J, leaving 11 bases between. The CDR3 runs 14 residues. Per the germline V gene, CDR1 is SGDLS and CDR2 is YYNGEE. CDR3 in DNA: TGTGCCAGCAGCGTAGATAGGGCCGGGTACGAGCAGTACTTC. Protein sequence: CASSVDRAGYEQYF. The whole variable domain, filled in from reference TRBV9 and TRBJ2-7, reads DSGVTQTPKHLITATGQRVTLRCSPRSGDLSVYWYQQSLDQGLQFLIQYYNGEERAKGNILERFSAQQFPDLHSELNLSSLELGDSALYFCASSVDRAGYEQYFGPGTRLTVT.

The chain carries TRBV10-3 and TRBJ1-2; D is possibly TRBD1 (5 bases). V lost 0 bases to trimming and J lost 14 bases, with 16 bases between them. Germline V gene lookup returns CDR1 ENHRY and CDR2 SYGVKD. This CDR3 has 13 residues. Here the CDR3 reads CAISESRQTWDTF. DNA for the CDR3: TGTGCCATCAGTGAGTCAAGACAGACCTGGGATACCTTC.

The chain carries TRBV9 and TRBJ1-3, with D maybe TRBD1 (5 bases). Looked up from germline, CDR1 is SGDLS and CDR2 is YYNGEE. V was trimmed by 3 bases and J by 0 bases, leaving 22 bases between them. The CDR3 sequence is 19 residues long. The CDR3: CASSESTLKTGVSGNTIYF. CDR3 nucleotide sequence: TGTGCCAGCAGCGAATCGACGTTAAAAACAGGCGTCTCTGGAAACACCATATATTTT.

The V and J genes are TRBV10-3 and TRBJ2-2, with D possibly being TRBD2 (6 bases). The CDR3 is made up of 15 amino acids. Germline loops: CDR1 ENHRY, CDR2 SYGVKD. Trimming shortened V by 4 bases and J by 0 bases, and 9 bases separated the two germline ends. CDR3 sequence: CAISGAGSNTGELFF. CDR3 bases: TGTGCCATCAGTGGGGCGGGGTCGAACACCGGGGAGCTGTTTTTT.

Points on this clone: The sample has other DNA sequences that encode this CDR3 too. V and J are TRBV27 and TRBJ2-3, with TRBD2 matching 12 bases. CDR3 length: 16 residues. The V gene's germline CDR1 is MNHEY and CDR2 SMNVEV (reference sequence). V trimming: 5 bases; J trimming: 4 bases; junction bases outside the gene matches: 7. CDR3 residues: CASSLTLAGGPDTQYF. CDR3 bases: TGTGCCAGCAGTCTTACTCTAGCGGGAGGGCCAGATACGCAGTATTTT.

The V call is TRBV15, the J call TRBJ1-1; unclear D gene. Trimming left V 1 base short and J 0 bases short, with 6 bases between. Germline V gene data show CDR1 as LNHNV and CDR2 as YYDKDF (reference sequence). This CDR3 region has 14 residues. CDR3 DNA: TGTGCCACCAGCAGAGCCATCATGAACACTGAAGCTTTCTTT. This codes for CATSRAIMNTEAFF.

V and J are TRBV4-2 and TRBJ2-3; 9 nucleotides agree with TRBD2. V trimming: 4 bases; J trimming: 1 base; junction bases outside the gene matches: 9. This CDR3 region has 17 residues. Germline V gene data show CDR1 as LGHNA and CDR2 as YNFKEQ. The CDR3 sequence is CASSPHIAGAGTDTQYF. In nucleotides, the CDR3 is TGTGCCAGCAGCCCACATATAGCGGGAGCCGGCACAGATACGCAGTATTTT.

The chain combines TRBV10-3 with TRBJ2-1; 8 positions agree with TRBD2. V shed 5 bases and J 7 bases; nucleotides not matched to a gene: 7. CDR1 ENHRY and CDR2 SYGVKD come from the germline V gene. This CDR3 region has 14 residues. The CDR3 DNA sequence: TGTGCCATCAGTTATACTAGCGGTCGGAATGAGCAGTTCTTC. Translated, it gives CAISYTSGRNEQFF.

The chain is built from TRBV6-5 and TRBJ2-5; D perhaps matches TRBD2 (6 bases). V lost 1 base, J lost 3 bases, and 9 bases lay in between. The CDR3 loop spans 14 amino acids. From germline, CDR1 is MNHEY and CDR2 SVGAGI. DNA for the CDR3: TGTGCCAGCAGTTACTTCGGGAGTGAAGAGACCCAGTACTTC. Translation: CASSYFGSEETQYF.

The chain is built from TRBV5-4 and TRBJ2-2; a possible D gene is TRBD1 (6 bases). Germline CDR1 SGHNT, CDR2 YYREEE (reference sequence). V was pared by 0 bases and J by 4 bases, with 10 bases between. This CDR3 has 15 amino acids. CDR3 in DNA: TGTGCCAGCAGCTTGGGACAGGTGGTCACCGGGGAGCTGTTTTTT. It yields the protein CASSLGQVVTGELFF.